This T cell receptor beta chain emerged from a study of STAT5B mutations in CD4+ large granular lymphocyte leukemia. In this sample, this clone turned up a few times. Some clones are missing from TCRdb's copy, which holds only in-frame ones; the method was immunoSEQ multiplex PCR. The sample lists over 30,000 clones, 76% occurring once. The CDR3 spans 13 residues. The ends were cut back, 5 bases at V and 6 bases at J, with 14 bases in the middle. Per the germline V gene, CDR1 is SNHLY and CDR2 is FYNNEI. This sequence was found in a human donor in good health. Sequenced input: CD4+ T cells from blood buffy coats. This chain joins TRBV2 and TRBJ2-7; perhaps TRBD2 as D (6 bases). The CDR3 protein is CASSPNSGPEQYF. CDR3 bases: TGTGCCAGCAGTCCGAATAGCGGTCCCGAGCAGTACTTC.